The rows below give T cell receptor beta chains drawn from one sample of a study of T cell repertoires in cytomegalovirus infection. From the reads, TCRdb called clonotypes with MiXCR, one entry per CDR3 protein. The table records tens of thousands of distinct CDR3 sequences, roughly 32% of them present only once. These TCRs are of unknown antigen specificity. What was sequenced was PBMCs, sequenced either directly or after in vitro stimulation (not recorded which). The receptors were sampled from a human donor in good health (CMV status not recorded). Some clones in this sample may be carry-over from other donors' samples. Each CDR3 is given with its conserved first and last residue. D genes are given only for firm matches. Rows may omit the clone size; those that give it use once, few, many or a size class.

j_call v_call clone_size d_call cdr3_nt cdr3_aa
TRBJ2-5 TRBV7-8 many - TGTGCCAGCAACACGATACGGGGGAAAGAGACCCAGTACTTC CASNTIRGKETQYF
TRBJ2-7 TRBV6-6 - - TGTGCCAGCAGTTCGGGGCAGTACTTC CASSSGQYF
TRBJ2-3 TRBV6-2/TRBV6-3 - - TGTGCCAGCAGTTACTCCTATCGCACAGATACGCAGTATTTT CASSYSYRTDTQYF
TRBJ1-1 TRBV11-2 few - TGTGCCAGCAGCTTCTGGTACGACGACAAAGCTTTCTTT CASSFWYDDKAFF
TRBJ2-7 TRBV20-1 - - TGCAGTGCTAAAACCGGGACACGAACCTACGAGCAGTACTTC CSAKTGTRTYEQYF
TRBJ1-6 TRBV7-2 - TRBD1 TGTGCCAGCAGTTACAAGACAGGGGCTAATTCACCCCTCCACTTT CASSYKTGANSPLHF
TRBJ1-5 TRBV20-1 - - TGCAGTGCTAGTCTACCCAGGGGAAGCAATCAGCCCCAGCATTTT CSASLPRGSNQPQHF
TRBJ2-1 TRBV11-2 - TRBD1 TGTGCCAGCAGCTTTTCCGGGACAGTTAACAATGAGCAGTTCTTC CASSFSGTVNNEQFF
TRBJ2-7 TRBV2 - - TGTGCCAGCAGTGAGGATCGGTACAGGGCAAAGCAGTACTTC CASSEDRYRAKQYF
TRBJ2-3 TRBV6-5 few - TGTGCCAGCAGTCCACGATCGGGTACGCAGTATTTT CASSPRSGTQYF
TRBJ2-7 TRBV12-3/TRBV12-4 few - TGTGCCAGCGCTGACATGGGCGAGCAGTACTTC CASADMGEQYF
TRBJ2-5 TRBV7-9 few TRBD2 TGTGCCAGCAGCTTTTCGGGGGGAGAGACCCAGTACTTC CASSFSGGETQYF
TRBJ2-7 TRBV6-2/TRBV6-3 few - TGTGCCAGCAGTTACAATGGACACGAGCAGTACTTC CASSYNGHEQYF
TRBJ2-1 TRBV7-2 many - TGTGCCAGCAGCTACGTGTCGGGGGACAATGAGCAGTTCTTC CASSYVSGDNEQFF
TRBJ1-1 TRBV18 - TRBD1 TGTGCCAGCTCACCAGGGACAGGGGACACTGAAGCTTTCTTT CASSPGTGDTEAFF
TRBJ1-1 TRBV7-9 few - TGTGCCAGCAGCTTCCGGTTTAGGGGGAAAAACACTGAAGCTTTCTTT CASSFRFRGKNTEAFF
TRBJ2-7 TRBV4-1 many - TGCGCCAGCAGCCGGAGCCTTTTCAGTCTAGGCCATTACGAGCAGTACTTC CASSRSLFSLGHYEQYF
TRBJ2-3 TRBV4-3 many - TGCGCCAGCAGCCAAGCCGGGCGTGATACGCAGTATTTT CASSQAGRDTQYF
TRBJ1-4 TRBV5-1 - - TGCGCCAGCAGCCTAAGGAGGGATGAAAAACTGTTTTTT CASSLRRDEKLFF
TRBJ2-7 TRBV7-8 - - TGTGCCAGCAGCTCAACACTATCCTACGAGCAGTACTTC CASSSTLSYEQYF
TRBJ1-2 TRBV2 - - TGTGCCAGCAAGTTGGACACCGCCTATGGCTACACCTTC CASKLDTAYGYTF
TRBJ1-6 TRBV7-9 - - TGTGCCAGCAGCGCTCACATACTGGGGGGCTGGAATTCACCCCTCCACTTT CASSAHILGGWNSPLHF
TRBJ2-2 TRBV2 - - TGTGCCAGCAGTGGGGGACTGGCGGGCACCGGGGAGCTGTTTTTT CASSGGLAGTGELFF
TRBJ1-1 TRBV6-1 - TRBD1 TGTGCCAGCAGTGGAGGGGGCGCCGGGAGAATGAACACTGAAGCTTTCTTT CASSGGGAGRMNTEAFF
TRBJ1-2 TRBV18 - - TGTGCCAGCTCACCAGGTGCAGGGGCCGACTATGGCTACACCTTC CASSPGAGADYGYTF
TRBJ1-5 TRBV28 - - TGTGCCAGCAGTTTCCATAAGGGGATTAGGAGCAATCAGCCCCAGCATTTT CASSFHKGIRSNQPQHF
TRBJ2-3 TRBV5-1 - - TGCGCCAGCACTCAACGAAGGGCTCTCACAGATACGCAGTATTTT CASTQRRALTDTQYF
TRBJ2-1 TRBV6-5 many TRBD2 TGTGCCAGCAGTTACTCTAGCGGGTCCACCTACAATGAGCAGTTCTTC CASSYSSGSTYNEQFF
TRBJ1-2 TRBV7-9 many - TGTGCCAGCAGCTCGCAGGGGTTGAACTATGGCTACACCTTC CASSSQGLNYGYTF